This T cell receptor (beta chain) came from a study of tumour-infiltrating T cells in Burkitt lymphoma. Regarding the study as a whole: Several public clonotypes were shared across many Burkitt lymphoma patients.

This CDR3 contains 14 residues. The V gene end was trimmed by 4 bases and the J gene end by 5 bases; junction bases not matched to a gene: 5. Germline V gives CDR1 SGHTA, CDR2 FQGNSA. Profiling relied on immunoSEQ multiplex PCR, and the TCRdb table lists in-frame clones only, not all of them. The table shows thousands of clones, with approximately 15% occurring only once. As for this clone: Its matching antigen is unknown.

The clonotype was recovered from a human donor with Burkitt lymphoma. Sequenced: tumor tissue. The J gene is TRBJ2-7, the V gene TRBV7-2; 10 nucleotides line up with TRBD1. The CDR3 region is CASSSGQGFHEQYF. CDR3 bases: TGTGCCAGCAGCTCGGGACAGGGGTTCCACGAGCAGTACTTC. Filled out from reference TRBV7-2 and TRBJ2-7, the complete variable domain reads GAGVSQSPSNKVTEKGKDVELRCDPISGHTALYWYRQSLGQGLEFLIYFQGNSAPDKSGLPSDRFSAERTGGSVSTLTIQRTQQEDSAVYLCASSSGQGFHEQYFGPGTRLTVT.